These 8 T cell receptor beta chains share one sample of origin, sequenced in a study of cytomegalovirus exposure and HLA in healthy donors. Sequenced by immunoSEQ multiplex PCR; TCRdb stores in-frame clones only, minus some. The table shows about 150,000 clones, with about 88% occurring only once. Sequencing used PBMCs. The receptors were gathered from a woman aged 18-29 years in good health and CMV-seropositive.

V usage is TRBV6-5 and J usage is TRBJ1-1; D uncertain. The CDR3 contains 14 residues. V lost 5 bases and J 0 bases, leaving 10 bases between the germline ends. Germline V gene data show CDR1 as MNHEY and CDR2 as SVGAGI. This chain's CDR3 is CASSRAGMNTEAFF. CDR3 in DNA: TGTGCCAGCAGTCGGGCGGGAATGAACACTGAAGCTTTCTTT.

This chain links TRBV5-1 with TRBJ2-7, with 7 bases lining up with TRBD1. CDR1 and CDR2 from the germline V gene are SGHRS and YFSETQ. The V and J ends lost 1 base and 5 bases, in that order; junction bases with no gene match: 9. The CDR3 is 15 residues long. The CDR3 DNA follows: TGCGCCAGCAGCTTGAGTTTTGGACAGGCTGACGAGCAGTACTTC. This translates into CASSLSFGQADEQYF. Using reference TRBV5-1 and TRBJ2-7 for the parts outside the CDR3, the full variable domain is KAGVTQTPRYLIKTRGQQVTLSCSPISGHRSVSWYQQTPGQGLQFLFEYFSETQRNKGNFPGRFSGRQFSNSRSEMNVSTLELGDSALYLCASSLSFGQADEQYFGPGTRLTVT.

The V gene is TRBV28, the J gene TRBJ2-7, with 9 bases fitting TRBD2. After removal of 5 bases from V and 2 bases from J, the junction contained 4 bases not matched to a gene. CDR1 and CDR2 (germline): MDHEN, SYDVKM. The CDR3 is made up of 14 amino acids. The CDR3 here is CASSDAGGPYEQYF. CDR3 in DNA: TGTGCCAGCAGTGACGCGGGAGGGCCCTACGAGCAGTACTTC.

This clone was seen only a few times. The chain carries TRBV6-6 and TRBJ2-5; D is ambiguous. Trimming took 6 bases from V and 1 from J, leaving 12 bases between them. Germline-derived CDR1 and CDR2 are MNHNY and SVGAGI (reference sequence). The CDR3 loop spans 14 amino acids. The chain's CDR3 is CASSPLRPQETQYF. The CDR3 nucleotides read TGTGCCAGCAGCCCCCTGCGCCCCCAAGAGACCCAGTACTTC.

This clone was counted between two and nine times. The chain carries TRBV25-1 and TRBJ1-2, with a weak D call TRBD1 (6 bases). Trimming removed 1 base from V and 8 bases from J, with 11 bases in between. CDR1 MGHDK and CDR2 SYGVNS come from the germline V gene. The CDR3 has 13 amino acids. Written as DNA, the CDR3 is TGTGCCAGCAGTGAATTCGGGGGGCTCGGCTACACCTTC. Its protein product is CASSEFGGLGYTF.

The chain has TRBV6-1 and TRBJ2-3, with 7 bases fitting TRBD2. V was pared by 3 bases and J by 2 bases, with 8 bases of the junction left unmatched. Per germline, CDR1 MNHNS and CDR2 SASEGT. CDR3 size: 16 residues. CDR3 protein: CASSDPTAGFTDTQYF. The CDR3 coding sequence is TGTGCCAGCAGTGACCCAACAGCGGGATTCACAGATACGCAGTATTTT.

The CDR3 sequence: CASSMGGSNQPQHF. The CDR3 bases are TGTGCCAGTAGTATGGGGGGGAGCAATCAGCCCCAGCATTTT. The V gene is TRBV19, the J gene TRBJ1-5, with a possible D match to TRBD1 (5 bases). The germline CDR1 and CDR2 sequences are LNHDA and SQIVND (reference sequence). CDR3 size: 14 residues. V lost 3 bases and J 1 base, leaving 7 bases between the germline ends. Complete variable domain (other parts from reference TRBV19 and TRBJ1-5): DGGITQSPKYLFRKEGQNVTLSCEQNLNHDAMYWYRQDPGQGLRLIYYSQIVNDFQKGDIAEGYSVSREKKESFPLTVTSAQKNPTAFYLCASSMGGSNQPQHFGDGTRLSIL.

This clone was recorded a few times. The chain is built from TRBV11-3 and TRBJ2-3; 15 bases line up with TRBD2. The V gene end was trimmed by 2 bases and the J gene end by 4 bases; junction bases not matched to a gene: 7. Germline CDR1 reads SGHNT; CDR2 reads YENEEA. The CDR3 is 18 amino acids. The CDR3 region is CASSLRRTSGRGADTQYF. The DNA of the CDR3 is TGTGCCAGCAGCTTACGCCGGACTAGCGGGAGGGGGGCAGATACGCAGTATTTT.